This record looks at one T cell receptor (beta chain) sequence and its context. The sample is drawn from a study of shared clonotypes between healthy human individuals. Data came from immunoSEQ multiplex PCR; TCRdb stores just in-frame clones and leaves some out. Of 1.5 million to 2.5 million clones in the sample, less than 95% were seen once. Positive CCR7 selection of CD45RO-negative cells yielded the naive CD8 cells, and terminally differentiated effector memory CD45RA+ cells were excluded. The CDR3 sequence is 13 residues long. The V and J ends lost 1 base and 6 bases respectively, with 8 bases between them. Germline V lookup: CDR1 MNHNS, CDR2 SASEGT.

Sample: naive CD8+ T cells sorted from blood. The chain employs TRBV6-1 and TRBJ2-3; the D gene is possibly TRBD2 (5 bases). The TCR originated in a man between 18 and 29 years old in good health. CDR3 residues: CASSEVASDTQYF. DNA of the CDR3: TGTGCCAGCAGTGAAGTAGCTAGCGATACGCAGTATTTT.